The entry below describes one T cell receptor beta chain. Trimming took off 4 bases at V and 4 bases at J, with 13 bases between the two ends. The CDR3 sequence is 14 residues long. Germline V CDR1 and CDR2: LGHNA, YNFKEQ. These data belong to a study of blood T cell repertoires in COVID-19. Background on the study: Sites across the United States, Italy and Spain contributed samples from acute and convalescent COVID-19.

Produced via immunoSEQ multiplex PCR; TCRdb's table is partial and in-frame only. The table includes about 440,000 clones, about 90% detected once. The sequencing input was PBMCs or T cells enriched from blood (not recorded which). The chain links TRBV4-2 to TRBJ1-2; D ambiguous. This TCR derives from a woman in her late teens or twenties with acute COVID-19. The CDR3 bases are TGTGCCAGCAGCCCTTCGGAGGGCTTCTATGGCTACACCTTC. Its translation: CASSPSEGFYGYTF.